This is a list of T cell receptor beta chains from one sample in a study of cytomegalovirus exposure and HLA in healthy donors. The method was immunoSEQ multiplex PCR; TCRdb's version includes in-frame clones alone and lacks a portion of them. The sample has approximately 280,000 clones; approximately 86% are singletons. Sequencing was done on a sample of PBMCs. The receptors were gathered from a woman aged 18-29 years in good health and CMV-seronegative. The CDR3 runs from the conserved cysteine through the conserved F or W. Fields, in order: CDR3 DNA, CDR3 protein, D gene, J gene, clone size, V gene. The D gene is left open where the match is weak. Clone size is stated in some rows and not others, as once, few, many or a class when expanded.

CDR3 DNA: TGTGCCAGCAGGCAAGGACAGGTATGGAGCACTGAAGCTTTCTTT
CDR3 protein: CASRQGQVWSTEAFF
D gene: TRBD1
J gene: TRBJ1-1
clone size: .
V gene: TRBV28

CDR3 DNA: TGTGCCAGCAGTCGCGGACAGGCTGATTCACCCCTCCACTTT
CDR3 protein: CASSRGQADSPLHF
D gene: TRBD1
J gene: TRBJ1-6
clone size: .
V gene: TRBV6-5

CDR3 DNA: TGTGCCACCAGTTTTCTCGAGGGAAAGGGCTACGAGCAGTACTTC
CDR3 protein: CATSFLEGKGYEQYF
D gene: .
J gene: TRBJ2-7
clone size: .
V gene: TRBV15

CDR3 DNA: TGTGCCAGCAGCCCCTGGGTCGGAGGTGAGCAGTACTTC
CDR3 protein: CASSPWVGGEQYF
D gene: .
J gene: TRBJ2-7
clone size: few
V gene: TRBV7-9

CDR3 DNA: TGTGCCTGGAGTGGGTTTTTGGGAACAGGTCCCGAGCAGTACTTC
CDR3 protein: CAWSGFLGTGPEQYF
D gene: .
J gene: TRBJ2-7
clone size: .
V gene: TRBV30

CDR3 DNA: TGTGCCAGCAGCGTAGACGGGAACCAAGGGTTCTACGAGCAGTACTTC
CDR3 protein: CASSVDGNQGFYEQYF
D gene: .
J gene: TRBJ2-7
clone size: .
V gene: TRBV9

CDR3 DNA: TGTGCCAGCAGCCCCGGGACAGGGGCCCTCCACTTT
CDR3 protein: CASSPGTGALHF
D gene: TRBD1
J gene: TRBJ1-6
clone size: .
V gene: TRBV25-1

CDR3 DNA: TGTGCCAGCACCAAGAATCAGGATACGCAGTATTTT
CDR3 protein: CASTKNQDTQYF
D gene: .
J gene: TRBJ2-3
clone size: .
V gene: TRBV28

CDR3 DNA: TGTGCCAGCAGTTCCCGGGACAGGGGCGGCTACACCTTC
CDR3 protein: CASSSRDRGGYTF
D gene: TRBD1
J gene: TRBJ1-2
clone size: .
V gene: TRBV6-5

CDR3 DNA: TGTGCCAGCAGTGAATTGGACAGAAACAATCAGCCCCAGCATTTT
CDR3 protein: CASSELDRNNQPQHF
D gene: .
J gene: TRBJ1-5
clone size: .
V gene: TRBV6-1

CDR3 DNA: TGTGCCTGGAGAGCGGGCCCGGGACTAGTCTCCTACGAGCAGTACTTC
CDR3 protein: CAWRAGPGLVSYEQYF
D gene: TRBD2
J gene: TRBJ2-7
clone size: .
V gene: TRBV30

CDR3 DNA: TGTGCCAGCAGCGTAGGACAGGGGACAAACTATGGCTACACCTTC
CDR3 protein: CASSVGQGTNYGYTF
D gene: TRBD1
J gene: TRBJ1-2
clone size: .
V gene: TRBV9

CDR3 DNA: TGCGCCAGCAGGTTAGCGGGGGGGCCCTACGAGCAGTACTTC
CDR3 protein: CASRLAGGPYEQYF
D gene: TRBD2
J gene: TRBJ2-7
clone size: many
V gene: TRBV5-1

CDR3 DNA: TGTGCCAGCAGCTTATCGGTAACCTACGAGCAGTACTTC
CDR3 protein: CASSLSVTYEQYF
D gene: .
J gene: TRBJ2-7
clone size: .
V gene: TRBV7-6

CDR3 DNA: TGTGCCAGCAGTGTTCGGGGCACCGGGGAGCTGTTTTTT
CDR3 protein: CASSVRGTGELFF
D gene: .
J gene: TRBJ2-2
clone size: .
V gene: TRBV6-1

CDR3 DNA: TGTGCCAGCTCCGGGACTAGCGGGTCTTTTGGTGAGCAGTTCTTC
CDR3 protein: CASSGTSGSFGEQFF
D gene: TRBD2
J gene: TRBJ2-1
clone size: .
V gene: TRBV18

CDR3 DNA: TGTGCCAGCAGTCCCCTTTACGAGCAGTACTTC
CDR3 protein: CASSPLYEQYF
D gene: .
J gene: TRBJ2-7
clone size: .
V gene: TRBV6-6

CDR3 DNA: TGCGCCAGCAGCCAAACAGGCTTGATGAGCGGCTACACCTTC
CDR3 protein: CASSQTGLMSGYTF
D gene: .
J gene: TRBJ1-2
clone size: .
V gene: TRBV4-3

CDR3 DNA: TGCAGTGTGACAGCGGGGGAGACCCAGTACTTC
CDR3 protein: CSVTAGETQYF
D gene: TRBD2
J gene: TRBJ2-5
clone size: .
V gene: TRBV20-1

CDR3 DNA: TGTGCCAGCAGCGTGGGACAGGGGGAAGAGACCCAGTACTTC
CDR3 protein: CASSVGQGEETQYF
D gene: TRBD1
J gene: TRBJ2-5
clone size: .
V gene: TRBV7-6

CDR3 DNA: TGTGCCAGTAGAGGCCCAGACAGGGCCGCACGGTCTTCACCCCTCCACTTT
CDR3 protein: CASRGPDRAARSSPLHF
D gene: TRBD1
J gene: TRBJ1-6
clone size: few
V gene: TRBV19

CDR3 DNA: TGTGCCACCTCGGGTTTAGGCGCTGAAGCTTTCTTT
CDR3 protein: CATSGLGAEAFF
D gene: .
J gene: TRBJ1-1
clone size: .
V gene: TRBV27

CDR3 DNA: TGTGCCAGCAGCTTGGAGCTAACTAGCGGGGGAACAGATACGCAGTATTTT
CDR3 protein: CASSLELTSGGTDTQYF
D gene: TRBD2
J gene: TRBJ2-3
clone size: .
V gene: TRBV5-4

CDR3 DNA: TGTGCCAGCAGTGAAGGACAGTCTCTCCACAATGAGCAGTTCTTC
CDR3 protein: CASSEGQSLHNEQFF
D gene: .
J gene: TRBJ2-1
clone size: .
V gene: TRBV6-1

CDR3 DNA: TGCGCCAGCAGCCAGACCCCGGGACAGGGGTTTGAAGCTTTCTTT
CDR3 protein: CASSQTPGQGFEAFF
D gene: TRBD1
J gene: TRBJ1-1
clone size: .
V gene: TRBV4-1

CDR3 DNA: TGTGCCAGCAGTTTAGGGACAGTGAACTTGGAGACCCAGTACTTC
CDR3 protein: CASSLGTVNLETQYF
D gene: TRBD1
J gene: TRBJ2-5
clone size: .
V gene: TRBV27

CDR3 DNA: TGTGCCAGTAGAGATCGAAGAAGCGCAACTGAGCAGTTCTTC
CDR3 protein: CASRDRRSATEQFF
D gene: .
J gene: TRBJ2-1
clone size: .
V gene: TRBV19

CDR3 DNA: TGTGCCAGCAGCTGGGGACTCTCTGGGGCCAACGTCCTGACTTTC
CDR3 protein: CASSWGLSGANVLTF
D gene: .
J gene: TRBJ2-6
clone size: .
V gene: TRBV7-8

CDR3 DNA: TGCGCCAGCAGCTTAGGACAGATGAACACTGAAGCTTTCTTT
CDR3 protein: CASSLGQMNTEAFF
D gene: .
J gene: TRBJ1-1
clone size: .
V gene: TRBV5-1

CDR3 DNA: TGCGCCAGCAGCCTTCTGGGGCCCCGAAGGTACAATTCACCCCTCCACTTT
CDR3 protein: CASSLLGPRRYNSPLHF
D gene: .
J gene: TRBJ1-6
clone size: .
V gene: TRBV4-1

CDR3 DNA: TGTGCCAGCAGCTCCACAGGCTATGGGAGCAATCAGCCCCAGCATTTT
CDR3 protein: CASSSTGYGSNQPQHF
D gene: .
J gene: TRBJ1-5
clone size: .
V gene: TRBV7-9

CDR3 DNA: TGTGCCAGCACTGAGGGAAAGAAGGGCTACACCTTC
CDR3 protein: CASTEGKKGYTF
D gene: .
J gene: TRBJ1-2
clone size: .
V gene: TRBV5-6

CDR3 DNA: TGTGCCAGCAGTACGGCCATCAGACTAGCGGGAGGGCCTTACGAGCAGTACTTC
CDR3 protein: CASSTAIRLAGGPYEQYF
D gene: TRBD2
J gene: TRBJ2-7
clone size: .
V gene: TRBV27

CDR3 DNA: TGTGCCAGCAGGCAGGGTGGAAACACCATATATTTT
CDR3 protein: CASRQGGNTIYF
D gene: .
J gene: TRBJ1-3
clone size: .
V gene: TRBV2

CDR3 DNA: TGCGCCAGCAGGGGCTTAGGCGCGAGCACAGATACGCAGTATTTT
CDR3 protein: CASRGLGASTDTQYF
D gene: .
J gene: TRBJ2-3
clone size: .
V gene: TRBV4-1

CDR3 DNA: TGTGCCAGCAGCCCAGGACTAGCGGGAAGTACAGATACGCAGTATTTT
CDR3 protein: CASSPGLAGSTDTQYF
D gene: TRBD2
J gene: TRBJ2-3
clone size: .
V gene: TRBV13

CDR3 DNA: TGCGCCAGCAGCTTGGGGTCCCAACTAGCGCTATCCACAGATACGCAGTATTTT
CDR3 protein: CASSLGSQLALSTDTQYF
D gene: TRBD2
J gene: TRBJ2-3
clone size: .
V gene: TRBV5-1

CDR3 DNA: TGCGCCAGCAGCCTAGCCGGGACTAGGGGTGAGACCCAGTACTTC
CDR3 protein: CASSLAGTRGETQYF
D gene: TRBD2
J gene: TRBJ2-5
clone size: .
V gene: TRBV5-1

CDR3 DNA: TGTGCCAGCAGGACAGGGGAGCAGCCCCAGCATTTT
CDR3 protein: CASRTGEQPQHF
D gene: TRBD1
J gene: TRBJ1-5
clone size: once
V gene: TRBV6-5

CDR3 DNA: TGTGCCTGGAGTGCCTCAGGGTGGGGAAAATATGGCTACACCTTC
CDR3 protein: CAWSASGWGKYGYTF
D gene: .
J gene: TRBJ1-2
clone size: .
V gene: TRBV30

CDR3 DNA: TGTGCCAGCAGCTTGAGGGGTAAAGGGTACGGGTACAATGAGCAGTTCTTC
CDR3 protein: CASSLRGKGYGYNEQFF
D gene: .
J gene: TRBJ2-1
clone size: .
V gene: TRBV5-6

CDR3 DNA: TGTGCCAGCAGTTACTCGCCACAGCAGGTCGATGGCTACACCTTC
CDR3 protein: CASSYSPQQVDGYTF
D gene: .
J gene: TRBJ1-2
clone size: few
V gene: TRBV6-5

CDR3 DNA: TGTGCCTGTTCTTCGAGAGGGAGCGGGATCGGTGAGCAGTTCTTC
CDR3 protein: CACSSRGSGIGEQFF
D gene: TRBD2
J gene: TRBJ2-1
clone size: .
V gene: TRBV30

CDR3 DNA: TGTGCCAGCAGTGAAGTCTCGGGGTTCGCCTTCCAAGAGACCCAGTACTTC
CDR3 protein: CASSEVSGFAFQETQYF
D gene: .
J gene: TRBJ2-5
clone size: .
V gene: TRBV6-1

CDR3 DNA: TGTGCCAGCAGCCCACAGGGAAACACCGGGGAGCTGTTTTTT
CDR3 protein: CASSPQGNTGELFF
D gene: .
J gene: TRBJ2-2
clone size: .
V gene: TRBV11-3

CDR3 DNA: TGTGCCAGCAGCTTGGGGACAGGTCGGCAAGAGACCCAGTACTTC
CDR3 protein: CASSLGTGRQETQYF
D gene: TRBD1
J gene: TRBJ2-5
clone size: once
V gene: TRBV5-4

CDR3 DNA: TGTGCCAGTAGTAGACTTCTACAGGGCGAAAATGAAAAACTGTTTTTT
CDR3 protein: CASSRLLQGENEKLFF
D gene: .
J gene: TRBJ1-4
clone size: .
V gene: TRBV19

CDR3 DNA: TGTGCCAGCAGTTACTTGGACAGCACCTCCTATTATACGCAGTATTTT
CDR3 protein: CASSYLDSTSYYTQYF
D gene: .
J gene: TRBJ2-3
clone size: .
V gene: TRBV6-5

CDR3 DNA: TGCGCCAGCAGCTTGCAGACCACGACTAACGGGGAGCTGTTTTTT
CDR3 protein: CASSLQTTTNGELFF
D gene: .
J gene: TRBJ2-2
clone size: .
V gene: TRBV5-1

CDR3 DNA: TGTGCCATGAAGCCCGGGGTCAATGAGCAGTTCTTC
CDR3 protein: CAMKPGVNEQFF
D gene: .
J gene: TRBJ2-1
clone size: many
V gene: TRBV7-9

CDR3 DNA: TGTGCCAGCAGCCAAGATACAGAATCCTCGGGAGTAGGAGAGACCCAGTACTTC
CDR3 protein: CASSQDTESSGVGETQYF
D gene: .
J gene: TRBJ2-5
clone size: .
V gene: TRBV4-2

CDR3 DNA: TGTGCCAGGACGACGGGGAACACTGAAGCTTTCTTT
CDR3 protein: CARTTGNTEAFF
D gene: .
J gene: TRBJ1-1
clone size: .
V gene: TRBV2

CDR3 DNA: TGTGCCAGCAGCGTAGGACTAGCGGGATATAGCTCCTACGAGCAGTACTTC
CDR3 protein: CASSVGLAGYSSYEQYF
D gene: TRBD2
J gene: TRBJ2-7
clone size: once
V gene: TRBV9

CDR3 DNA: TGCGCCAGCAGCTGGAGACAGGGGAATAATGAAAAACTGTTTTTT
CDR3 protein: CASSWRQGNNEKLFF
D gene: TRBD1
J gene: TRBJ1-4
clone size: .
V gene: TRBV5-1

CDR3 DNA: TGTGCCAGCCGAGCGACCTTTCAAGAGACCCAGTACTTC
CDR3 protein: CASRATFQETQYF
D gene: .
J gene: TRBJ2-5
clone size: .
V gene: TRBV28